This T cell receptor beta chain was found in a study of CD8 T cells in ankylosing spondylitis. General study results and limits: Reportedly, disease-linked clones are significantly enriched in ankylosing spondylitis patients' matched synovial fluid. One TCR beta motif, made up of roughly eight highly homologous variants, appeared characteristic of ankylosing spondylitis blood.

Germline CDR1 and CDR2: DFQATT and SNEGSKA (reference sequence). This CDR3 contains 15 residues. The V and J ends lost 3 bases and 4 bases, in that order; junction bases with no gene match: 7. One entry per CDR3 protein, called by TCRdb with MiXCR from the 5' RACE reads. The table has 150,000 to 200,000 distinct CDR3 sequences, around 9.6% seen once. Turning to this clonotype: The antigen is not known.

The TCR originated in a female donor with ankylosing spondylitis or in good health (not recorded which). J is TRBJ2-1 and V is TRBV20-1; TRBD2 matches 9 bases. The sequencing input was blood, either unsorted or a sorted T cell fraction (not recorded which). DNA of the CDR3: TGCAGTGCTAGTCCGGGACTAGCCTCATACAATGAGCAGTTCTTC. Its translation is CSASPGLASYNEQFF.